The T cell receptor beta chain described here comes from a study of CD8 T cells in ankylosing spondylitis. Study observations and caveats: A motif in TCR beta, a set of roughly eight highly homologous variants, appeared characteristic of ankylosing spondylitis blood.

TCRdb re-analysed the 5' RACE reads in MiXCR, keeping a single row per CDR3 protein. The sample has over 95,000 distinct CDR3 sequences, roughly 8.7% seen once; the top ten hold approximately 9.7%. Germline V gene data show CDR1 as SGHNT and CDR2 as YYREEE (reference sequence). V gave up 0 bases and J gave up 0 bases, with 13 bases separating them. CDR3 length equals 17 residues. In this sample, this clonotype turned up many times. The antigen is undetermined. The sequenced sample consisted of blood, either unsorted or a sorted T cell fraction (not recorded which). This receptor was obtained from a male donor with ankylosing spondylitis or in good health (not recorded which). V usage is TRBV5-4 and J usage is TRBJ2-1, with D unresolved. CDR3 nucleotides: TGTGCCAGCAGCTTGGGGGGTATTAAGTACTCCTACAATGAGCAGTTCTTC. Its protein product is CASSLGGIKYSYNEQFF. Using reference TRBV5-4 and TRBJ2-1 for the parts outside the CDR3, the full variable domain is ETGVTQSPTHLIKTRGQQVTLRCSSQSGHNTVSWYQQALGQGPQFIFQYYREEENGRGNFPPRFSGLQFPNYSSELNVNALELDDSALYLCASSLGGIKYSYNEQFFGPGTRLTVL.